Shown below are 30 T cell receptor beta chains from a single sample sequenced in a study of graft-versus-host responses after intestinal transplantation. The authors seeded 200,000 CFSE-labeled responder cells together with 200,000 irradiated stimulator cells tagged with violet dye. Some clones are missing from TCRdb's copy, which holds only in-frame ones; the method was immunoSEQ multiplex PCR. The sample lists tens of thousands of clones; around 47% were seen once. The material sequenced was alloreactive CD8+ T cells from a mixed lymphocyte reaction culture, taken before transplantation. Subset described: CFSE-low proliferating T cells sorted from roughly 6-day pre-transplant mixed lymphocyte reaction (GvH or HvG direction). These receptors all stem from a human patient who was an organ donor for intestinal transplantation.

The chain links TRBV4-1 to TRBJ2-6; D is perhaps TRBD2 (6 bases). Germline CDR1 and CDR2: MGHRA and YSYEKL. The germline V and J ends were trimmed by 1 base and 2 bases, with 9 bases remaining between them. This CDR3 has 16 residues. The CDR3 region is CASSQVGGAGANVLTF. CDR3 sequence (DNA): TGCGCCAGCAGCCAAGTGGGGGGAGCTGGGGCCAACGTCCTGACTTTC.

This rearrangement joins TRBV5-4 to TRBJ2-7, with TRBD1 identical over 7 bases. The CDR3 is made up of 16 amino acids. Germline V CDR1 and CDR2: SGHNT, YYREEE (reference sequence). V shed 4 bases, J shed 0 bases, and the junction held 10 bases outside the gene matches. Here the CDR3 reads CASSEGPGQSSYEQYF. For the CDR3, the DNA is TGTGCCAGCAGCGAAGGACCGGGACAGAGCTCCTACGAGCAGTACTTC.

The CDR3 loop reads CASSDQSSYEQYF. The CDR3, as DNA: TGTGCCAGCAGCGACCAGTCGAGCTACGAGCAGTACTTC. The chain recombines TRBV7-9 with TRBJ2-7; D uncertain. The CDR3 loop spans 13 amino acids. Germline values: CDR1 SEHNR, CDR2 FQNEAQ (reference sequence). V was pared by 5 bases and J by 3 bases, with 11 bases between.

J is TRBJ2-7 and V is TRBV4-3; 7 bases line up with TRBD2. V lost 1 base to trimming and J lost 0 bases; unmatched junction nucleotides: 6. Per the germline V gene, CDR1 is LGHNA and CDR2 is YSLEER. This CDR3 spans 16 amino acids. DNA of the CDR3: TGCGCCAGCAGCCAAGCCCCGGGACTAAGCTCCTACGAGCAGTACTTC. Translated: CASSQAPGLSSYEQYF.

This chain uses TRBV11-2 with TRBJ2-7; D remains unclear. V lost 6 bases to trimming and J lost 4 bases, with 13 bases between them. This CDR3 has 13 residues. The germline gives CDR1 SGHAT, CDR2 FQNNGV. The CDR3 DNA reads TGTGCCAGCAGGCACACCCCCATATACGAGCAGTACTTC. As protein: CASRHTPIYEQYF. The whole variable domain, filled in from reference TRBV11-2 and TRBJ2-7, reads EAGVAQSPRYKIIEKRQSVAFWCNPISGHATLYWYQQILGQGPKLLIQFQNNGVVDDSQLPKDRFSAERLKGVDSTLKIQPAKLEDSAVYLCASRHTPIYEQYFGPGTRLTVT.

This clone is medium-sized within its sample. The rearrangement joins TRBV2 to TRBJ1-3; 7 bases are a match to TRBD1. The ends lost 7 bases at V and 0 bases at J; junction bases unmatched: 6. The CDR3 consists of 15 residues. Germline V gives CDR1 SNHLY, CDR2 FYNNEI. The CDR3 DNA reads TGTGCCAGCAACCGAGGGACAGACTCTGGAAACACCATATATTTT. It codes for CASNRGTDSGNTIYF.

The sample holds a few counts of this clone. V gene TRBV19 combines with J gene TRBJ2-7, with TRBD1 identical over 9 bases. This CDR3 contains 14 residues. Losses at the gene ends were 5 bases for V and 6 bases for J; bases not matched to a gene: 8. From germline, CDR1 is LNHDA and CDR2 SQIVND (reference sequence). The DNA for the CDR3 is TGTGCCAGTAGTCGCAGGGACAGGGCCATCGAGCAGTACTTC. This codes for CASSRRDRAIEQYF.

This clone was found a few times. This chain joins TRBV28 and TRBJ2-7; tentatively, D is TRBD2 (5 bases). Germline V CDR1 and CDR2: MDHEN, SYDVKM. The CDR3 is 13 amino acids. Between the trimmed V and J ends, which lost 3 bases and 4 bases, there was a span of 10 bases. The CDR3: CASSFGIGYEQYF. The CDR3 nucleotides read TGTGCCAGCAGTTTCGGGATTGGGTACGAGCAGTACTTC.

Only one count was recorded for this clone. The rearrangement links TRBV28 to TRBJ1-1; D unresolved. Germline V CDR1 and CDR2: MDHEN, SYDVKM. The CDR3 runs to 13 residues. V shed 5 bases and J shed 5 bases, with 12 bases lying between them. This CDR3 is CASSPLGGTEAFF. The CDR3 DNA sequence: TGTGCCAGCAGTCCTCTGGGTGGGACTGAAGCTTTCTTT.

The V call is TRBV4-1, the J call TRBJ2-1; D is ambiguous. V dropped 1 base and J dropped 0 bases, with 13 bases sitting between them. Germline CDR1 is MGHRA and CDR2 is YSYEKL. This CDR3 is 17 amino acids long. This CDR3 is CASSQVAFRSSYNEQFF. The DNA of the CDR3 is TGCGCCAGCAGCCAAGTAGCATTCAGAAGCTCCTACAATGAGCAGTTCTTC.

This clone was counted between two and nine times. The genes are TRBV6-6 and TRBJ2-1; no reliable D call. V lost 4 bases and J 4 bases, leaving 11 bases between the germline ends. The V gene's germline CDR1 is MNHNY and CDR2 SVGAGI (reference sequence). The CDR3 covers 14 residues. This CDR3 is CASSWSLEYNEQFF. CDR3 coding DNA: TGTGCCAGCAGTTGGTCGCTCGAGTACAATGAGCAGTTCTTC.

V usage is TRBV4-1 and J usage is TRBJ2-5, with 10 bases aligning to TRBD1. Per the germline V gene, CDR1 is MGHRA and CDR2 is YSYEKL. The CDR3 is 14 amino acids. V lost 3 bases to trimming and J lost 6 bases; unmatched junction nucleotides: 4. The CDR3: CASSQRQGAQTQYF. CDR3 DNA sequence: TGCGCCAGCAGCCAGAGACAGGGGGCACAGACCCAGTACTTC.

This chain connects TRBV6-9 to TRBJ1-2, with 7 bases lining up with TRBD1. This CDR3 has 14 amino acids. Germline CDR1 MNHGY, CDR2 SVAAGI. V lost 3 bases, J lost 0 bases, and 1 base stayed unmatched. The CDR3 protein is CASSYGQANYGYTF. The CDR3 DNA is TGTGCCAGCAGTTACGGACAGGCTAACTATGGCTACACCTTC.

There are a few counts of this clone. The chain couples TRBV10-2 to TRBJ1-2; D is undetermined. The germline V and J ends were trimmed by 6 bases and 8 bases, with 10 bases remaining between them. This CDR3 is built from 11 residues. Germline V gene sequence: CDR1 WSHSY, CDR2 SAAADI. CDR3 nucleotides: TGCGCCAGCAGCGCAAATACAGGCTACACCTTC. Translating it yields CASSANTGYTF.

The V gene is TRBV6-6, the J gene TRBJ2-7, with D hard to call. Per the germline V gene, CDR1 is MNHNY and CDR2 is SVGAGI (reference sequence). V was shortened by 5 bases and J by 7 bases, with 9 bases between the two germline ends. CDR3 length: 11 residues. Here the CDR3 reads CASSALQEQYF. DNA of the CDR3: TGTGCCAGCAGTGCCCTTCAGGAGCAGTACTTC.

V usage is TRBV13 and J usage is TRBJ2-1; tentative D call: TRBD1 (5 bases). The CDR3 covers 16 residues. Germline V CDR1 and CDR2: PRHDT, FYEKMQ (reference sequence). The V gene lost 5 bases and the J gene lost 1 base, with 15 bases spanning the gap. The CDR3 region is CASSVHRQWSYNEQFF. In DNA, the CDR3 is TGTGCCAGCAGCGTCCACCGACAGTGGTCCTACAATGAGCAGTTCTTC.

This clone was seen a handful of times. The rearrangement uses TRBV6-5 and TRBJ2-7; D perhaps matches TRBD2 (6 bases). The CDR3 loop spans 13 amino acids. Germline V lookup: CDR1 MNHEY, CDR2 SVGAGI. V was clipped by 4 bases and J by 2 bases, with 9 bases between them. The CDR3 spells CASSFGGAYEQYF. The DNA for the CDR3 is TGTGCCAGCAGTTTTGGAGGGGCCTACGAGCAGTACTTC.

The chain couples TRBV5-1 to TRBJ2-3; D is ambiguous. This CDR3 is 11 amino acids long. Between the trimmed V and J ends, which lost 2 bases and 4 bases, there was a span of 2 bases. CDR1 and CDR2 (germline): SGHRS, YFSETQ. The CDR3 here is CASSFADTQYF. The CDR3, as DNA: TGCGCCAGCAGCTTCGCAGATACGCAGTATTTT.

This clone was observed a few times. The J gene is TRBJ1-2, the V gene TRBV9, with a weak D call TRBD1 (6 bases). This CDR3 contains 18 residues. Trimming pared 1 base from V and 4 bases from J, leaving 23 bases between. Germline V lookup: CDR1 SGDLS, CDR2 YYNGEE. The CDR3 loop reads CASSVLPSWGALFYGYTF. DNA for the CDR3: TGTGCCAGCAGCGTATTGCCGAGTTGGGGGGCCCTCTTCTATGGCTACACCTTC.

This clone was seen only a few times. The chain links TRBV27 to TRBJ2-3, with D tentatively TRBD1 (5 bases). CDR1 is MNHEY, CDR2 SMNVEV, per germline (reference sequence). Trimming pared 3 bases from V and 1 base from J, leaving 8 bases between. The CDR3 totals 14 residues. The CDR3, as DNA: TGTGCCAGCAGTTTCGAGACAGGCACAGATACGCAGTATTTT. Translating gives CASSFETGTDTQYF.

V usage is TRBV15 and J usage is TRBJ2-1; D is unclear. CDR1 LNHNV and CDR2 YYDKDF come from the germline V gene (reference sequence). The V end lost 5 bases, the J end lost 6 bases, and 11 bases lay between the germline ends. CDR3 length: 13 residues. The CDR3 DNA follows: TGTGCCACCAGCCCTCTGCCCCGCAATGAGCAGTTCTTC. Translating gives CATSPLPRNEQFF.

The CDR3 spells CASSDQGAREKLFF. CDR3 DNA: TGTGCCAGCAGTGATCAGGGGGCGCGAGAAAAACTGTTTTTT. J is TRBJ1-4 and V is TRBV25-1; 8 bases are shared with TRBD1. The length of the CDR3 is 14 residues. The ends lost 3 bases at V and 8 bases at J; junction bases unmatched: 5. Germline assignment: CDR1 MGHDK and CDR2 SYGVNS.

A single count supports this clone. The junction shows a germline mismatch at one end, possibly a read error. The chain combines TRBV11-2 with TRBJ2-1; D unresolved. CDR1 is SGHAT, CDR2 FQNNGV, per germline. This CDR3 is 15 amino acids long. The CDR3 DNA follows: TGTGCCAGCAGCATAGAGTATAGCTCCTACAATGAGCAGTTCTTC. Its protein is CASSIEYSSYNEQFF.

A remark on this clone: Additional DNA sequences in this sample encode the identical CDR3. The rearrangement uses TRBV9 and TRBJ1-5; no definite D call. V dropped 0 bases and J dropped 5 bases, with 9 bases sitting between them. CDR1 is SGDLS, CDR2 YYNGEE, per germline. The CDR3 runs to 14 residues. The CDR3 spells CASSVGGGDQPQHF. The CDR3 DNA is TGTGCCAGCAGCGTAGGGGGTGGAGATCAGCCCCAGCATTTT.

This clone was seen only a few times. The CDR3 is CAWSRTVGTEAFF. In nucleotides, the CDR3 is TGTGCCTGGAGCCGGACAGTGGGGACTGAAGCTTTCTTT. The chain joins TRBV30 to TRBJ1-1, with D possibly TRBD1 on 6 matching bases. The CDR3 covers 13 residues. The germline CDR1 and CDR2 sequences are GTSNPN and SVGIG (reference sequence). Trimming stripped 3 bases from V and 5 bases from J, with 13 bases between.

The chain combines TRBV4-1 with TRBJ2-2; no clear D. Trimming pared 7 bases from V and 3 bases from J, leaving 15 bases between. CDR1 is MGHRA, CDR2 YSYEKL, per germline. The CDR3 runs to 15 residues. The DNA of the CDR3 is TGCGCCAGCAACCTCAAAGTTTCCTACACCGGGGAGCTGTTTTTT. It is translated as CASNLKVSYTGELFF.

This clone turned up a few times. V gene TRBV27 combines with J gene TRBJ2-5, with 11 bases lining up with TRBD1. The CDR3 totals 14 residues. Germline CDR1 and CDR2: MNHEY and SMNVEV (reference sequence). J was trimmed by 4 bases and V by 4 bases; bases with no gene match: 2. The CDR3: CASSWGQGVETQYF. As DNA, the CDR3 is TGTGCCAGCAGTTGGGGACAGGGGGTAGAGACCCAGTACTTC.

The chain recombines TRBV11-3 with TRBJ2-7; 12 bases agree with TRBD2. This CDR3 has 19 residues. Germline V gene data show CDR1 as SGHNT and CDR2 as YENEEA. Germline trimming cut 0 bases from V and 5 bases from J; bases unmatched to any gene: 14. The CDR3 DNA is TGTGCCAGCAGCTTAGATCCATCCGACTCTAGCGGGAGGGCTCACGAGCAGTACTTC. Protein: CASSLDPSDSSGRAHEQYF.

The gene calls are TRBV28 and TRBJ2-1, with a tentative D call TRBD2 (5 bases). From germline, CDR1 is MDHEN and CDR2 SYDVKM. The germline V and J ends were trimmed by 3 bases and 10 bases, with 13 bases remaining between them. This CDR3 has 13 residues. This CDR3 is CASSFYPSGEQFF. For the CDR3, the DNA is TGTGCCAGCAGTTTCTACCCCTCGGGGGAGCAGTTCTTC. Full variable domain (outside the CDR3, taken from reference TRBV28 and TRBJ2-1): DVKVTQSSRYLVKRTGEKVFLECVQDMDHENMFWYRQDPGLGLRLIYFSYDVKMKEKGDIPEGYSVSREKKERFSLILESASTNQTSMYLCASSFYPSGEQFFGPGTRLTVL.

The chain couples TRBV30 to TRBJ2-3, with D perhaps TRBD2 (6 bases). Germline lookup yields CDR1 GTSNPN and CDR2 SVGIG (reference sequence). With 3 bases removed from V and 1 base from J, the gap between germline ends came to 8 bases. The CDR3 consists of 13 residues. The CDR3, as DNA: TGTGCCTGGAGGGGGGGAGGCACAGATACGCAGTATTTT. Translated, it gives CAWRGGGTDTQYF.